The 25 T cell receptor beta chains reported below all come from one sample, sequenced in a study of cytomegalovirus exposure and HLA in healthy donors. PCR used 60 Vbeta primers and 13 Jbeta primers. Sequencing was performed with immunoSEQ multiplex PCR; in TCRdb, only in-frame clones are kept and a portion is missing. Its table lists some 56,000 clones. Sequencing was performed on PBMCs. These receptors originate from a woman in her thirties in good health and CMV-seropositive.

The rearrangement uses TRBV9 and TRBJ1-2, with TRBD1 identical over 7 bases. Germline V gene sequence: CDR1 SGDLS, CDR2 YYNGEE. The CDR3 is 13 residues long. Trimming removed 3 bases from V and 5 bases from J; junction bases left unmatched: 4. The CDR3 region has the DNA TGTGCCAGCAGCGAATGGACAGGTTATGGCTACACCTTC. Translation: CASSEWTGYGYTF.

The gene calls are TRBV7-6 and TRBJ1-2, with D perhaps TRBD1 (5 bases). Germline lookup yields CDR1 SGHVS and CDR2 FNYEAQ. Trimming stripped 4 bases from V and 4 bases from J, with 16 bases between. The CDR3 length is 15 residues. This CDR3 reads CASSSDSSGVYGYTF. In DNA, the CDR3 is TGTGCCAGCAGCTCGGATTCGTCGGGGGTCTATGGCTACACCTTC. Using reference TRBV7-6 and TRBJ1-2 for the parts outside the CDR3, the full variable domain is GAGVSQSPRYKVTKRGQDVALRCDPISGHVSLYWYRQALGQGPEFLTYFNYEAQQDKSGLPNDRFSAERPEGSISTLTIQRTEQRDSAMYRCASSSDSSGVYGYTFGSGTRLTVV.

This chain joins TRBV7-2 and TRBJ2-7; D is perhaps TRBD1 (5 bases). V shed 2 bases and J shed 4 bases, with 12 bases lying between them. The CDR3 loop spans 14 amino acids. The V gene's germline CDR1 is SGHTA and CDR2 FQGNSA. CDR3 in DNA: TGTGCCAGCAGCTTACCGAACCAGGGTTACGAGCAGTACTTC. It yields the protein CASSLPNQGYEQYF.

The chain couples TRBV4-2 to TRBJ2-7, with a possible D match to TRBD1 (5 bases). Between the trimmed V and J ends, which lost 3 bases and 1 base, there was a span of 7 bases. The V gene's germline CDR1 is LGHNA and CDR2 YNFKEQ. This CDR3 has 13 amino acids. The CDR3 spells CASSQSGSYEQYF. Here the CDR3 DNA reads TGTGCCAGCAGCCAGTCAGGGTCCTACGAGCAGTACTTC.

This chain uses TRBV6-1 with TRBJ2-7, with 8 bases fitting TRBD2. The germline gives CDR1 MNHNS, CDR2 SASEGT. J was trimmed by 6 bases and V by 6 bases; bases with no gene match: 7. The CDR3 runs to 13 residues. The chain's CDR3 is CASSVGLVIEQYF. The CDR3 region has the DNA TGTGCCAGCAGCGTGGGACTAGTTATCGAGCAGTACTTC.

The chain couples TRBV2 to TRBJ1-2; 9 bases are a match to TRBD1. The germline gives CDR1 SNHLY, CDR2 FYNNEI. Losses at the gene ends were 6 bases for V and 7 bases for J; bases not matched to a gene: 9. CDR3 size: 14 residues. CDR3 bases: TGTGCCAGCAGCGAGGGACAGGGATTGGGTGGCTACACCTTC. It is translated as CASSEGQGLGGYTF.

V usage is TRBV6-4 and J usage is TRBJ1-5; 8 bases are a match to TRBD1. The CDR3 runs 15 residues. Germline CDR1 reads MRHNA; CDR2 reads SNTAGT. With V trimmed by 6 bases and J by 6 bases, 10 bases remained unmatched. CDR3 DNA sequence: TGTGCCAGCAGCCGTATTACAGGGGGAGGTCAGCCCCAGCATTTT. The encoded protein is CASSRITGGGQPQHF.

The chain uses TRBV28 and TRBJ2-1, with D maybe TRBD1 (6 bases). Between the trimmed V and J ends, which lost 3 bases and 8 bases, there was a span of 20 bases. Looked up from germline, CDR1 is MDHEN and CDR2 is SYDVKM. The CDR3 has 16 residues. CDR3 nucleotides: TGTGCCAGCAGTTTTACTTGGCAGGGGAAAGTGGATGAGCAGTTCTTC. Its translation is CASSFTWQGKVDEQFF.

The chain links TRBV6-5 to TRBJ2-1; TRBD1 matches 7 bases. With V trimmed by 6 bases and J by 5 bases, 7 bases remained unmatched. The CDR3 runs 14 residues. Per germline, CDR1 MNHEY and CDR2 SVGAGI. Here the CDR3 DNA reads TGTGCCAGCAGGAGACAGGGAGCCGACAATGAGCAGTTCTTC. It translates to CASRRQGADNEQFF.

The chain recombines TRBV29-1 with TRBJ1-2, with D perhaps TRBD1 (6 bases). V lost 0 bases and J 6 bases, leaving 17 bases between the germline ends. Germline values: CDR1 SQVTM, CDR2 ANQGSEA. The CDR3 spans 15 residues. Here the CDR3 DNA reads TGCAGCGTTGAAGATCTAGGACAGCCGGTCGATGGCTACACCTTC. Its protein is CSVEDLGQPVDGYTF.

V is TRBV13 and J is TRBJ2-1; TRBD2 matches at 7 bases. CDR3 size: 15 residues. Germline-derived CDR1 and CDR2 are PRHDT and FYEKMQ (reference sequence). V was clipped by 5 bases and J by 10 bases; unmatched bases: 14. CDR3 protein: CASSLDLLAVEEQFF. The DNA of the CDR3 is TGTGCCAGCAGCCTCGATCTTCTAGCGGTGGAGGAGCAGTTCTTC.

V usage is TRBV18 and J usage is TRBJ1-1, with D uncertain. Trimming cost V 4 bases and J 6 bases, with 12 bases left between them. The germline V gene encodes CDR1 KGHSH and CDR2 LQKENI. CDR3 length: 13 residues. In nucleotides, the CDR3 is TGTGCCAGCTCACTGGGCTTCGAGTCTGAAGCTTTCTTT. The encoded protein is CASSLGFESEAFF.

A remark on this clone: Different DNA sequences within this sample yield the same CDR3. The rearrangement links TRBV30 to TRBJ1-2, with 7 positions matching TRBD1. CDR3 length: 13 amino acids. CDR1 is GTSNPN and CDR2 is SVGIG in the germline V gene (reference sequence). After removal of 3 bases from V and 4 bases from J, the junction contained 5 bases not matched to a gene. The CDR3 nucleotides read TGTGCCTGGAGGACAGGGAGGAGCTATGGCTACACCTTC. Translating gives CAWRTGRSYGYTF.

The chain employs TRBV7-6 and TRBJ2-5; 9 nucleotides match TRBD1. The last part of the DNA fits TRBJ2-7 better; the J call may be wrong. The CDR3 loop spans 14 amino acids. Germline lookup yields CDR1 SGHVS and CDR2 FNYEAQ. The CDR3 reads CASSLGTGTYEQYF. In nucleotides, the CDR3 is TGTGCCAGCAGCCTCGGGACAGGGACCTACGAGCAGTACTTC.

Details on this clone: One end of the junction fails to match germline, which may point to a read error. V is TRBV30 and J is TRBJ2-1, with 7 bases fitting TRBD1. The CDR3 has 11 residues. Germline V gives CDR1 GTSNPN, CDR2 SVGIG (reference sequence). Written as DNA, the CDR3 is TGTGCCTGCTTCACCCCGGGACAGCCGATCTTC. Residues: CACFTPGQPIF.

The genes are TRBV6-5 and TRBJ2-2, with D maybe TRBD2 (5 bases). Between the trimmed V and J ends, which lost 6 bases and 7 bases, there was a span of 15 bases. The CDR3 has 14 residues. Germline V CDR1 and CDR2: MNHEY, SVGAGI. The CDR3 coding sequence is TGTGCCAGCAGCCCACATCCTAGCAGCGGGGAGCTGTTTTTT. It specifies CASSPHPSSGELFF.

The CDR3 DNA sequence: TGTGCCAGTAGTTCGGTACAGGGTTGGGACACTGAAGCTTTCTTT. It translates to CASSSVQGWDTEAFF. The chain is built from TRBV19 and TRBJ1-1; tentatively, D is TRBD1 (6 bases). The V end was cut by 5 bases, the J end by 3 bases, with 16 bases between. Germline V gene sequence: CDR1 LNHDA, CDR2 SQIVND (reference sequence). This CDR3 is built from 15 residues.

CDR3 sequence (DNA): TGCGCCAGCAGCTCCCGGACAGGGGCCAATGAGCAGTTCTTC. Translation gives CASSSRTGANEQFF. The V call is TRBV5-1, the J call TRBJ2-1, with 9 positions matching TRBD1. Germline-derived CDR1 and CDR2 are SGHRS and YFSETQ. Trimming at V came to 3 bases and at J to 6 bases, leaving 4 bases not matched to a gene. This CDR3 region has 14 residues.

The chain is built from TRBV6-6 and TRBJ1-1; D gene uncertain. Germline V lookup: CDR1 MNHNY, CDR2 SVGAGI (reference sequence). The CDR3 sequence is 12 residues long. V was clipped by 4 bases and J by 2 bases, with 5 bases between them. This CDR3 reads CASSSVNTEAFF. The CDR3 nucleotides are TGTGCCAGCAGTTCAGTCAACACTGAAGCTTTCTTT.

The genes are TRBV11-2 and TRBJ1-2; D uncertain. The CDR3 has 11 residues. The germline V gene encodes CDR1 SGHAT and CDR2 FQNNGV. V was trimmed by 4 bases and J by 2 bases, leaving 2 bases between them. CDR3 sequence reads: CASSSNYGYTF. CDR3 sequence (DNA): TGTGCCAGCAGCTCGAACTATGGCTACACCTTC.

The V call is TRBV27, the J call TRBJ2-7; tentatively, D is TRBD2 (6 bases). This CDR3 has 16 amino acids. V was cut by 6 bases and J by 2 bases, with 20 bases left in between. Germline CDR1 reads MNHEY; CDR2 reads SMNVEV (reference sequence). CDR3 DNA: TGTGCCAGCAGACCTTTGGGACTCCGTCTCGCCTACGAGCAGTACTTC. This codes for CASRPLGLRLAYEQYF.

The chain combines TRBV10-1 with TRBJ1-2; the match to TRBD1 covers 7 bases. Germline V lookup: CDR1 WNHNN, CDR2 SYGVQD (reference sequence). The ends lost 9 bases at V and 8 bases at J; junction bases unmatched: 3. CDR3 size: 10 residues. CDR3 region: CARLQGGYTF. The CDR3 DNA sequence: TGCGCCAGACTACAGGGGGGCTACACCTTC.

The chain joins TRBV18 to TRBJ1-4; D unclear. The germline V and J ends were trimmed by 3 bases and 0 bases, with 8 bases remaining between them. Germline CDR1 reads KGHSH; CDR2 reads LQKENI. The CDR3 spans 15 residues. Here the CDR3 reads CASSPFSATNEKLFF. The CDR3, as DNA: TGTGCCAGCTCACCCTTTTCTGCAACTAATGAAAAACTGTTTTTT.

The rearrangement joins TRBV15 to TRBJ2-1, with 7 nucleotides matching TRBD2. Germline trimming cut 1 base from V and 10 bases from J; bases unmatched to any gene: 7. Germline CDR1 LNHNV, CDR2 YYDKDF (reference sequence). This CDR3 has 14 residues. The chain's CDR3 is CATSRGAGVREQFF. CDR3 in DNA: TGTGCCACCAGCAGAGGGGCGGGGGTGAGAGAGCAGTTCTTC.

The chain recombines TRBV10-3 with TRBJ2-7; 7 nucleotides agree with TRBD2. CDR1 ENHRY and CDR2 SYGVKD come from the germline V gene. Germline trimming cut 4 bases from V and 2 bases from J; bases unmatched to any gene: 8. The CDR3 covers 15 residues. CDR3 nucleotide sequence: TGTGCCATCAGTGCCTCTAGCGGATACACCTACGAGCAGTACTTC. Amino acids: CAISASSGYTYEQYF.